This T cell receptor beta chain was sequenced for a study of PD-L1 blockade in urothelial cancer. Germline lookup yields CDR1 LGHNA and CDR2 YNFKEQ. The length of the CDR3 is 17 residues. The V and J ends lost 1 base and 2 bases, in that order; junction bases with no gene match: 4. TCRdb's copy holds only in-frame clones and misses some; the assay was immunoSEQ multiplex PCR. Counted here are 85,000 to 95,000 clones, about 90% occurring once; the ten biggest clones make up about 1%. Stated time point: pretreatment peripheral blood. The sequence was collected from a woman of 80 years or more with urothelial cancer. The specimen was PBMCs, collected around atezolizumab (anti-PD-L1) treatment. This chain joins TRBV4-2 and TRBJ2-5; 13 nucleotides align to TRBD2. CDR3 DNA: TGTGCCAGCAGCCAAGGGACTAGCGGGAGCGGGCAAGAGACCCAGTACTTC. It encodes CASSQGTSGSGQETQYF.